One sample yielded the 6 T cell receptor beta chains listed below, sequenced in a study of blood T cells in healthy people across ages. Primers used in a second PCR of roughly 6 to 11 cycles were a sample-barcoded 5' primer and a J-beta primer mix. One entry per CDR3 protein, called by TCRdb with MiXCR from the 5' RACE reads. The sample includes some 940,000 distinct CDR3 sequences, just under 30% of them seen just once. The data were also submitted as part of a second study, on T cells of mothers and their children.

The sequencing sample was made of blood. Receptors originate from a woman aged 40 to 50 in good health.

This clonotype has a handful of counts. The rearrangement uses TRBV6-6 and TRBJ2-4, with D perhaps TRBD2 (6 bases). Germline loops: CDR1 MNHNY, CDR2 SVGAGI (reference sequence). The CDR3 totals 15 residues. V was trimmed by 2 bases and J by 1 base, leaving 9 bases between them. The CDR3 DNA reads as TGTGCCAGCAGTTACGTCCGGGGGGCCAAAAACATTCAGTACTTC. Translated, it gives CASSYVRGAKNIQYF.

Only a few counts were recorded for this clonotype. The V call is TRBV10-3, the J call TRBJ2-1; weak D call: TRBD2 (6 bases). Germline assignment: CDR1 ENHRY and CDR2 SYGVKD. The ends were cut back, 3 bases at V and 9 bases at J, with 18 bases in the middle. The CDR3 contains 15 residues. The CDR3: CAISDWGGRLGEQFF. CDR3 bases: TGTGCCATCAGTGATTGGGGAGGTCGGTTAGGTGAGCAGTTCTTC.

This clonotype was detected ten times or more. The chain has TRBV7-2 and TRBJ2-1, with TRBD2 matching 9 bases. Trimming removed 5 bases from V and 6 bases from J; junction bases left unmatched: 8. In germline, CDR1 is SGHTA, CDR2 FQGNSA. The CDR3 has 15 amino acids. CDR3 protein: CASSLRGGGLNEQFF. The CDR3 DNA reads TGTGCCAGCAGCCTCCGCGGGGGGGGGCTCAATGAGCAGTTCTTC.

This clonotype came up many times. The CDR3 DNA reads as TGTGCCAGCAGTGATTCGGGGGCAAAGTCTGGGGCCAACGTCCTGACTTTC. Encoded protein: CASSDSGAKSGANVLTF. This chain joins TRBV6-4 and TRBJ2-6; D possibly uses TRBD1 or TRBD2 (6 bases each). Germline CDR1 MRHNA, CDR2 SNTAGT. The CDR3 is 17 residues long. V lost 3 bases and J 1 base, leaving 13 bases between the germline ends.

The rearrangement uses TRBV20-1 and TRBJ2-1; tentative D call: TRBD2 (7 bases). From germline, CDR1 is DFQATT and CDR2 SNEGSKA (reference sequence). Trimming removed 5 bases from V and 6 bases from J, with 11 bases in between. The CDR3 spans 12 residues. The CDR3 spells CSALGGVNEQFF. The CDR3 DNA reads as TGCAGTGCTCTAGGGGGGGTCAATGAGCAGTTCTTC.

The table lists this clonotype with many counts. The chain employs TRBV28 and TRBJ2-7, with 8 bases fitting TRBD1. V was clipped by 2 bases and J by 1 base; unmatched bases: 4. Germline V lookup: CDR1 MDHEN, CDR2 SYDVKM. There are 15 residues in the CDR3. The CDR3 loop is CASSLGQGMSYEQYF. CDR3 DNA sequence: TGTGCCAGCAGTTTAGGACAGGGAATGTCCTACGAGCAGTACTTC.